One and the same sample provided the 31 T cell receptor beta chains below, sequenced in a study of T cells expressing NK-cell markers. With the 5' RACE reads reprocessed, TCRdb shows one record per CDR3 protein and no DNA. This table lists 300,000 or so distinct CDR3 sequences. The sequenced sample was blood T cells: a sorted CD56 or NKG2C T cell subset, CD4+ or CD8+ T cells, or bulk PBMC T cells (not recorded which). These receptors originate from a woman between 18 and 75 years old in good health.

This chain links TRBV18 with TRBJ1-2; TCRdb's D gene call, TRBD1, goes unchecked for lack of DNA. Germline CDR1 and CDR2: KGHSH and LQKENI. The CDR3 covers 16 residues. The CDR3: CASSPPKGAPEYGYTF.

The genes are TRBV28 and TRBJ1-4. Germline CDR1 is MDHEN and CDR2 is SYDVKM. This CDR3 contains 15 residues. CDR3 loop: CASSEADLTNEKLFF.

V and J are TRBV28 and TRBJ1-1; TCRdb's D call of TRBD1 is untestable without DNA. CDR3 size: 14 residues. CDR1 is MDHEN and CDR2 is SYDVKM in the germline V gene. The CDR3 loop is CASREMGQGTEAFF. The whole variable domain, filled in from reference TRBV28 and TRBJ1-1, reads DVKVTQSSRYLVKRTGEKVFLECVQDMDHENMFWYRQDPGLGLRLIYFSYDVKMKEKGDIPEGYSVSREKKERFSLILESASTNQTSMYLCASREMGQGTEAFFGQGTRLTVV.

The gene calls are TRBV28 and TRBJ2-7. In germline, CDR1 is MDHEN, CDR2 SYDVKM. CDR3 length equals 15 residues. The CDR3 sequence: CASSLFASSSYEQYF.

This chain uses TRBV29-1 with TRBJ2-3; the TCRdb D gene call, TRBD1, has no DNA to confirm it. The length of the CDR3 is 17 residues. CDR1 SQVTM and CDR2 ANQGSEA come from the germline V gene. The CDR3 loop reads CSVAGGPRDGGTDTQYF.

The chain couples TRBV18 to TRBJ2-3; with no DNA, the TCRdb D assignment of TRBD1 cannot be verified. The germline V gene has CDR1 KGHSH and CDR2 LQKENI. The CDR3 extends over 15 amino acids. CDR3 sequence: CASSRAPGNTDTQYF.

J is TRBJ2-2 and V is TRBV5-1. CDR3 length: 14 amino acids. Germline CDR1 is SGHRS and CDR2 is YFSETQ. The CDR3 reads CASSLARQAGELFF.

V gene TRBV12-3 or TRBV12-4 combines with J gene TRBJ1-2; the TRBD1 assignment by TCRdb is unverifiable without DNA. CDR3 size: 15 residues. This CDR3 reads CASSLANQGNYGYTF.

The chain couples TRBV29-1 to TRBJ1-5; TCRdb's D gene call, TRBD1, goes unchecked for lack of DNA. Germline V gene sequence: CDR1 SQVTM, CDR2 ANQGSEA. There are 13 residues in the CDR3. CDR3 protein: CSVEGGSNQPQHF.

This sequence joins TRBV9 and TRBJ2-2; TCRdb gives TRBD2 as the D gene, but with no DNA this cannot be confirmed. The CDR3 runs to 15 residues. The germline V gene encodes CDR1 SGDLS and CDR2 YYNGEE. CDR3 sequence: CASSVASGDTGELFF.

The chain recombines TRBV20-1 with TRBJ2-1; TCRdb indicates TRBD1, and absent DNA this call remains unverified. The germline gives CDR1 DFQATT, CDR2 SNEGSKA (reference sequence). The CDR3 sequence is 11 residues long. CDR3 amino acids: CSAQTGHEQFF.

The CDR3 sequence: CSVRDQAYEQYF. The chain employs TRBV29-1 and TRBJ2-7; the D call from TCRdb, TRBD1, cannot be confirmed without DNA. The CDR3 totals 12 residues. The germline V gene has CDR1 SQVTM and CDR2 ANQGSEA.

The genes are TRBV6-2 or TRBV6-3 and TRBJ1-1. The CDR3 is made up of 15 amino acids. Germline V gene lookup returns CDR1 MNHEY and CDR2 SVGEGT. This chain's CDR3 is CASSYRGRLNTEAFF.

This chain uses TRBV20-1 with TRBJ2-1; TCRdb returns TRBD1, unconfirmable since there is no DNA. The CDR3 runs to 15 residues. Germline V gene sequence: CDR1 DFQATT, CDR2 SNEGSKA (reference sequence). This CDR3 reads CSARTGTGISNEQFF.

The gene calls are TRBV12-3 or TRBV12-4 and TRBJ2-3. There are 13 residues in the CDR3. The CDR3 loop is CASSLSQAVVQYF.

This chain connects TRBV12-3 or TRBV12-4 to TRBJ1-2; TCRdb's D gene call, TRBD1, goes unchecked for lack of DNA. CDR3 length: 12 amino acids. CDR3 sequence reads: CASSYTGVGYTF.

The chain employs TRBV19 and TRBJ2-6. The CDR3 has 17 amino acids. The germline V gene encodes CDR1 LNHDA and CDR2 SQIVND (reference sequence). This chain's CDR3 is CASSIGAAYSGANVLTF.

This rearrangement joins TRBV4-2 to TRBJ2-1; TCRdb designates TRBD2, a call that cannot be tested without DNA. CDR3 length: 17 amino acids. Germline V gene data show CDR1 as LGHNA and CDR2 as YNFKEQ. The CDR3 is CASSQDPITRAHGEQFF.

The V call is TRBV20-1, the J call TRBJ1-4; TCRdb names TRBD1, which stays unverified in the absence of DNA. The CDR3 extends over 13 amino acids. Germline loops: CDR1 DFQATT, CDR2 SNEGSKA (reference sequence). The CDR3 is CSAIPGQAEKLFF.

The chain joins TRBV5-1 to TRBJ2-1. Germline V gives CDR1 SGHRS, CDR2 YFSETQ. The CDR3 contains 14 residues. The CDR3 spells CASGRGNSYNEQFF.

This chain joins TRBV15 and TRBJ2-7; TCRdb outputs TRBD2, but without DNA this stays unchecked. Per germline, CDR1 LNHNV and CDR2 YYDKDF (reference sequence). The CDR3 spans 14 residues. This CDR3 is CATSKGAPSYEQYF.

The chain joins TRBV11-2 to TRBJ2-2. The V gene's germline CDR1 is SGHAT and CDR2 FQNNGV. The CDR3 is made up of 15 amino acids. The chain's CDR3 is CASSLANRLTGELFF.

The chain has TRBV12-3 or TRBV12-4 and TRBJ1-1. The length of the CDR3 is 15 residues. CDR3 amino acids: CASKAAYGSGTEAFF.

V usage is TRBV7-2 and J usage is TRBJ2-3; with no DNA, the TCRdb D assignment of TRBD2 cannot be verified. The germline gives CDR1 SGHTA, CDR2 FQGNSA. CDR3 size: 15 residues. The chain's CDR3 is CASSPPGLGTDTQYF.

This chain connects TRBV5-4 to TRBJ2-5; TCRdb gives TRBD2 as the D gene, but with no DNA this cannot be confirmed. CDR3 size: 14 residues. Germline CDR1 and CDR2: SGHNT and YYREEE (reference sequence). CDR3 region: CASMKPGGRETQYF.

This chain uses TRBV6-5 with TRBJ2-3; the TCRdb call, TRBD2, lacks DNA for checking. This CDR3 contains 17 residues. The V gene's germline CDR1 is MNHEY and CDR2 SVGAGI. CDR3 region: CASSNNPSGTGTDTQYF.

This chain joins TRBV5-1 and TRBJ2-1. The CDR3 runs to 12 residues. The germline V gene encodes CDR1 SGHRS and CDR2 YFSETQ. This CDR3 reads CASSLGSNEQFF.

CDR3 region: CSARVRATKATDTQYF. The chain carries TRBV20-1 and TRBJ2-3; checking the TCRdb D call of TRBD2 is not possible without DNA. From germline, CDR1 is DFQATT and CDR2 SNEGSKA (reference sequence). The CDR3 totals 16 residues.

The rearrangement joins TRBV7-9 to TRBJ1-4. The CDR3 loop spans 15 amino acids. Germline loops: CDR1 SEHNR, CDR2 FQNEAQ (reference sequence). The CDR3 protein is CASSLGEGINEKLFF.

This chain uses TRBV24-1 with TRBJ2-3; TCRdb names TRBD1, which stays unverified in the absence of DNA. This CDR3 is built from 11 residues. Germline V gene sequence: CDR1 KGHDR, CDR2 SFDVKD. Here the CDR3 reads CATSGPGGQYF.

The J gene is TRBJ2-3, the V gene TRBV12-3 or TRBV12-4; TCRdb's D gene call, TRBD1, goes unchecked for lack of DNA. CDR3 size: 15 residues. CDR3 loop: CASRLGQGAGDTQYF.